The 14 T cell receptor beta chains below come from one sample, sequenced in a study of long-term antiretroviral therapy in people with HIV. Version v3.0 of the immunoSEQ assay ran at survey level. Clones were read by immunoSEQ multiplex PCR, and TCRdb kept only the in-frame ones, dropping some. The sample records approximately 16,000 clones, about 78% being singletons. Material: unsorted PBMCs, obtained 3.2 years after starting antiretroviral therapy. The receptors shown here come from a woman between 40 and 55 years old with HIV.

This clone appeared a few times. This sequence joins TRBV2 and TRBJ2-2; either TRBD1 or TRBD2 may supply D (6 bases each). The CDR3 loop spans 14 amino acids. Germline CDR1 SNHLY, CDR2 FYNNEI. Trimming took off 3 bases at V and 7 bases at J, with 12 bases between the two ends. CDR3 in amino acids: CASSESGGGGELFF. CDR3 coding DNA: TGTGCCAGCAGTGAGAGCGGAGGGGGCGGGGAGCTGTTTTTT.

This rearrangement joins TRBV10-3 to TRBJ2-6; D unclear. With 6 bases removed from V and 0 bases from J, the gap between germline ends came to 9 bases. This CDR3 has 15 amino acids. Germline V gives CDR1 ENHRY, CDR2 SYGVKD. The CDR3 DNA reads TGTGCCATCAGCAACGGAGACTCTGGGGCCAACGTCCTGACTTTC. Translated, it gives CAISNGDSGANVLTF.

In this sample, this clone turned up a few times. The chain recombines TRBV9 with TRBJ2-5; perhaps TRBD2 as D (6 bases). Trimming pared 0 bases from V and 2 bases from J, leaving 11 bases between. Germline CDR1 is SGDLS and CDR2 is YYNGEE. The length of the CDR3 is 15 residues. The CDR3 protein is CASSVEHGGQETQYF. The CDR3 coding sequence is TGTGCCAGCAGCGTAGAGCACGGGGGACAAGAGACCCAGTACTTC.

CDR3 nucleotide sequence: TGTGCCTGCCCGACTAGCGGGGGTTCCTACAATGAGCAGTTCTTC. This encodes CACPTSGGSYNEQFF. The chain joins TRBV30 to TRBJ2-1, with 12 bases that match TRBD2. This CDR3 is built from 15 residues. V shed 6 bases and J 1 base; nucleotides not matched to a gene: 4. CDR1 and CDR2 (germline): GTSNPN, SVGIG (reference sequence).

This chain connects TRBV30 to TRBJ1-1, with D perhaps TRBD1 (6 bases). CDR1 GTSNPN and CDR2 SVGIG come from the germline V gene (reference sequence). The length of the CDR3 is 14 residues. The V end was cut by 0 bases, the J end by 3 bases, with 11 bases between. The chain's CDR3 is CAWSVTGGYTEAFF. For the CDR3, the DNA is TGTGCCTGGAGTGTTACGGGGGGCTACACTGAAGCTTTCTTT.

The chain uses TRBV5-8 and TRBJ1-2, with TRBD1 matching 7 bases. Germline values: CDR1 SGHTS, CDR2 YDEGEE. The CDR3 sequence is 15 residues long. Losses at the gene ends were 6 bases for V and 4 bases for J; bases not matched to a gene: 12. CDR3 nucleotide sequence: TGTGCCAGCATAGGAAGACAGGGAAAGTCCTATGGCTACACCTTC. Amino acids: CASIGRQGKSYGYTF.

The V call is TRBV6-6, the J call TRBJ2-5; D is unclear. V lost 4 bases and J lost 5, with 11 bases in between. This CDR3 spans 13 amino acids. Germline V gene lookup returns CDR1 MNHNY and CDR2 SVGAGI (reference sequence). The CDR3 bases are TGTGCCAGCAGTTTAGGACCCCCGGAGACCCAGTACTTC. It is translated as CASSLGPPETQYF.

This sequence joins TRBV5-1 and TRBJ2-1; 7 positions match TRBD1. The CDR3 has 15 amino acids. Per germline, CDR1 SGHRS and CDR2 YFSETQ. Trimming removed 3 bases from V and 3 bases from J; junction bases left unmatched: 6. In DNA form, the CDR3 reads TGCGCCAGCAGCTACTCGGGACAGTACTACAATGAGCAGTTCTTC. This translates into CASSYSGQYYNEQFF.

V usage is TRBV2 and J usage is TRBJ2-5; no clear D gene. This CDR3 is built from 15 residues. Germline V gene sequence: CDR1 SNHLY, CDR2 FYNNEI. V dropped 2 bases and J dropped 4 bases, with 14 bases sitting between them. CDR3 DNA: TGTGCCAGCAGTGAAAACGGCCGTTACTCAGAGACCCAGTACTTC. Translating it yields CASSENGRYSETQYF.

This clone has only one observation. V and J are TRBV7-2 and TRBJ1-2; no clear D gene. Germline CDR1 SGHTA, CDR2 FQGNSA. Trimming removed 1 base at V and 4 bases at J, with 7 bases between. The CDR3 spans 13 residues. The CDR3 DNA is TGTGCCAGCAGCTTAGGCGCAGTCTATGGCTACACCTTC. Translating gives CASSLGAVYGYTF.

The chain combines TRBV7-2 with TRBJ1-2; D might be TRBD1 (5 bases). This CDR3 has 15 amino acids. Germline CDR1 SGHTA, CDR2 FQGNSA. V dropped 1 base and J dropped 2 bases, with 11 bases sitting between them. CDR3 residues: CASSLVGQMNYGYTF. The DNA for the CDR3 is TGTGCCAGCAGCTTAGTTGGACAAATGAACTATGGCTACACCTTC.

This chain links TRBV9 with TRBJ2-2; D may be TRBD2 (7 bases). The CDR3 is 16 residues long. V was pared by 3 bases and J by 5 bases, with 17 bases between. Germline V gene lookup returns CDR1 SGDLS and CDR2 YYNGEE. The CDR3 reads CASSARGGAGTGELFF. CDR3 sequence (DNA): TGTGCCAGCAGCGCTAGGGGGGGCGCGGGTACCGGGGAGCTGTTTTTT.

The chain joins TRBV5-1 to TRBJ2-1; 8 nucleotides agree with TRBD2. The CDR3 contains 18 residues. V gave up 0 bases and J gave up 8 bases; unmatched junction bases: 16. Germline V lookup: CDR1 SGHRS, CDR2 YFSETQ. The CDR3 reads CASSLAGAGGTSGDEQFF. CDR3 sequence (DNA): TGCGCCAGCAGCTTGGCCGGCGCGGGGGGAACCTCCGGGGATGAGCAGTTCTTC.

This clone was found a few times. V usage is TRBV9 and J usage is TRBJ1-2; 11 bases line up with TRBD1. V lost 3 bases and J lost 5; bases outside the gene matches: 6. The CDR3 runs to 15 residues. CDR1 and CDR2 (germline): SGDLS, YYNGEE. CDR3 in DNA: TGTGCCAGCAGCGGGGGGGACAGGGGGAATTATGGCTACACCTTC. The encoded protein is CASSGGDRGNYGYTF.